This passage covers 18 T cell receptor beta chains from one sample sequenced in a study of shared clonotypes between healthy human individuals. TCRdb keeps only in-frame clones here, not all; method: immunoSEQ multiplex PCR. This repertoire shows 330,000 or so clones, approximately 74% found once; its top ten account for 10%. The specimen was memory CD4+ T cells sorted from blood. Subset specified: CD45RA-negative fraction. Source of these receptors: a man younger than 40 in good health.

The chain uses TRBV19 and TRBJ1-2; 8 bases line up with TRBD1. V lost 9 bases and J lost 0; bases outside the gene matches: 9. Germline CDR1 is LNHDA and CDR2 is SQIVND (reference sequence). The CDR3 has 15 residues. CDR3 in DNA: TGTGCCAGCAAGACAGGGGAAGGACCTAACTATGGCTACACCTTC. This sequence encodes CASKTGEGPNYGYTF.

This clone occurred once. This chain uses TRBV5-4 with TRBJ1-3, with D possibly matching TRBD1 (6 bases). This CDR3 is 15 amino acids long. The germline V gene has CDR1 SGHNT and CDR2 YYREEE (reference sequence). Between the trimmed V and J ends, which lost 0 bases and 0 bases, there was a span of 7 bases. The CDR3 protein is CASSLGRGSGNTIYF. In DNA form, the CDR3 reads TGTGCCAGCAGCTTGGGCAGGGGCTCTGGAAACACCATATATTTT.

This clone has a handful of counts. The rearrangement links TRBV27 to TRBJ1-4; D ambiguous. Germline CDR1 reads MNHEY; CDR2 reads SMNVEV (reference sequence). This CDR3 is 15 amino acids long. Trimming removed 6 bases at V and 7 bases at J, with 18 bases between. The CDR3 sequence is CASSHYETSSEKLFF. In DNA, the CDR3 is TGTGCCAGCAGCCATTATGAGACCTCGAGTGAAAAACTGTTTTTT.

The rearrangement uses TRBV6-5 and TRBJ2-6; D remains ambiguous. The CDR3 runs 15 residues. The germline V and J ends were trimmed by 6 bases and 2 bases, with 11 bases remaining between them. Germline lookup yields CDR1 MNHEY and CDR2 SVGAGI. For the CDR3, the DNA is TGTGCCAGCAGGAATTTGGGCCCTGGGGCCAACGTCCTGACTTTC. This encodes CASRNLGPGANVLTF.

This chain connects TRBV29-1 to TRBJ1-1; D gene uncertain. The CDR3 contains 14 residues. V lost 7 bases to trimming and J lost 0 bases, with 15 bases between them. Germline CDR1 SQVTM, CDR2 ANQGSEA. The CDR3 reads CSAMRGILNTEAFF. CDR3 bases: TGCAGCGCAATGCGGGGTATTCTGAACACTGAAGCTTTCTTT.

A note on this clone: A much more abundant neighbour one base away suggests this may be a read error. The chain links TRBV27 to TRBJ1-1; D is perhaps TRBD1 (6 bases). CDR3 size: 11 residues. The germline V gene has CDR1 MNHEY and CDR2 SMNVEV (reference sequence). Trimming removed 7 bases at V and 4 bases at J, with 7 bases between. CDR3 loop: CASIRGTEAFF. CDR3 sequence (DNA): TGTGCCAGCATCAGGGGCACTGAAGCTTTCTTT.

V gene TRBV10-2 combines with J gene TRBJ2-3; TRBD1 matches 10 bases. Germline lookup yields CDR1 WSHSY and CDR2 SAAADI. The CDR3 contains 14 residues. V shed 6 bases, J shed 3 bases, and the junction held 3 bases outside the gene matches. CDR3 sequence (DNA): TGCGCCAGCAGACGGACAGGGGGGACAGATACGCAGTATTTT. Amino acids: CASRRTGGTDTQYF.

The rearrangement uses TRBV10-3 and TRBJ1-5; 9 bases are shared with TRBD1. V was clipped by 10 bases and J by 3 bases; unmatched bases: 10. Germline CDR1 is ENHRY and CDR2 is SYGVKD. There are 15 residues in the CDR3. For the CDR3, the DNA is TGTGCCACGAGCGGCGGACAGGGGTACAATCAGCCCCAGCATTTT. Its translation is CATSGGQGYNQPQHF.

This chain joins TRBV7-8 and TRBJ2-4, with D perhaps assigned TRBD1 or TRBD2 (5 bases each). Germline V gives CDR1 SGHVS, CDR2 FQNEAQ. Deletions cut 1 base from V and 7 bases from J, with 11 bases between. The CDR3 is 14 amino acids. The DNA of the CDR3 is TGTGCCAGCAGCTTAGGAGGGGCGAGTAACATTCAGTACTTC. Translating it yields CASSLGGASNIQYF.

Here the CDR3 reads CASSSRISRELFF. The DNA of the CDR3 is TGTGCCAGCAGTTCCCGGATCTCGCGAGAGCTGTTTTTT. This chain links TRBV6-5 with TRBJ2-2; D is uncertain. This CDR3 comprises 13 residues. Germline assignment: CDR1 MNHEY and CDR2 SVGAGI. The V end was cut by 4 bases, the J end by 11 bases, with 14 bases between.

This clone was seen a single time. The genes are TRBV19 and TRBJ2-2, with TRBD2 matching 11 bases. From germline, CDR1 is LNHDA and CDR2 SQIVND (reference sequence). This CDR3 has 16 amino acids. The trim removed 3 bases at V and 2 bases at J, leaving 2 bases unmatched. The CDR3 sequence: CASSMGLAVNTGELFF. The CDR3 DNA reads as TGTGCCAGTAGTATGGGACTAGCGGTTAACACCGGGGAGCTGTTTTTT.

V is TRBV4-3 and J is TRBJ1-1; D is uncertain. The V and J ends lost 0 bases and 8 bases respectively, with 16 bases between them. Germline V gene data show CDR1 as LGHNA and CDR2 as YSLEER. The CDR3 consists of 15 residues. The CDR3 is CASSQDILPSAEAFF. The CDR3 bases are TGCGCCAGCAGCCAAGATATACTACCCAGTGCCGAAGCTTTCTTT.

This rearrangement joins TRBV5-5 to TRBJ2-7; 7 positions agree with TRBD2. This CDR3 is 14 amino acids long. The V gene's germline CDR1 is SGHKS and CDR2 YYEKEE (reference sequence). V shed 5 bases, J shed 3 bases, and the junction held 8 bases outside the gene matches. CDR3 loop: CASSILAGGYEQYF. CDR3 sequence (DNA): TGTGCCAGCAGTATTTTAGCGGGTGGCTACGAGCAGTACTTC. Using reference TRBV5-5 and TRBJ2-7 for the parts outside the CDR3, the full variable domain is DAGVTQSPTHLIKTRGQQVTLRCSPISGHKSVSWYQQVLGQGPQFIFQYYEKEERGRGNFPDRFSARQFPNYSSELNVNALLLGDSALYLCASSILAGGYEQYFGPGTRLTVT.

The V call is TRBV10-3, the J call TRBJ2-6; D perhaps matches TRBD1 (6 bases). V dropped 2 bases and J dropped 4 bases, with 15 bases sitting between them. Germline CDR1 and CDR2: ENHRY and SYGVKD. The CDR3 has 17 residues. The CDR3, as DNA: TGTGCCATCAGTGAGGGGAAGGGGGACACAGGGGCCAACGTCCTGACTTTC. Encoded protein: CAISEGKGDTGANVLTF.

V and J are TRBV18 and TRBJ2-5; 9 bases are a match to TRBD2. The CDR3 sequence is 14 residues long. V trimming: 3 bases; J trimming: 1 base; junction bases outside the gene matches: 0. Germline V gives CDR1 KGHSH, CDR2 LQKENI. The CDR3 here is CASSPGLAQETQYF. CDR3 nucleotides: TGTGCCAGCTCACCGGGACTAGCCCAAGAGACCCAGTACTTC.

This clone was seen only a few times. This chain joins TRBV6-1 and TRBJ2-3, with D perhaps TRBD1 or TRBD2 (5 bases each). The length of the CDR3 is 16 residues. CDR1 is MNHNS, CDR2 SASEGT, per germline. Deletions cut 2 bases from V and 5 bases from J, with 17 bases between. The CDR3 reads CASSELGGAMVDTQYF. The CDR3 nucleotides read TGTGCCAGCAGTGAACTTGGGGGAGCTATGGTAGATACGCAGTATTTT.

This clone was observed a few times. This rearrangement joins TRBV15 to TRBJ2-7; possibly TRBD1 for D (6 bases). Germline V lookup: CDR1 LNHNV, CDR2 YYDKDF (reference sequence). V dropped 1 base and J dropped 3 bases, with 13 bases sitting between them. The CDR3 is 15 amino acids. The CDR3 DNA is TGTGCCACCAGCAGAGCAAGAGGACAGTTCTACGAGCAGTACTTC. It encodes CATSRARGQFYEQYF.

CDR3 in amino acids: CASIGMNQPQHF. The CDR3 nucleotides are TGTGCCAGCATCGGCATGAATCAGCCCCAGCATTTT. The chain recombines TRBV28 with TRBJ1-5; D not resolved. Trimming took 7 bases from V and 4 from J, leaving 8 bases between them. Germline loops: CDR1 MDHEN, CDR2 SYDVKM. The CDR3 runs to 12 residues.